This T cell receptor beta chain was profiled in a study of blood T cell repertoires in COVID-19. At the level of the study: The analysed material was cDNA or gDNA that came from T cells, B-cell-depleted T cells, or PBMCs.

Sequenced by immunoSEQ multiplex PCR; TCRdb stores in-frame clones only, minus some. The repertoire holds 470,000 or so clones, with approximately 85% as singletons. V lost 8 bases and J 3 bases, leaving 19 bases between the germline ends. Germline-derived CDR1 and CDR2 are MDHEN and SYDVKM. The CDR3 totals 15 residues. Input material: peripheral blood. The chain links TRBV28 to TRBJ1-1; D ambiguous. The clonotype was recovered from a human donor in a cohort sampled during active COVID-19. The CDR3 DNA reads as TGTGCCAGCGGTCTAGGCGGGTTAAAGGACACTGAAGCTTTCTTT. Its protein is CASGLGGLKDTEAFF.